A single sample gave rise to the 28 T cell receptor beta chains below, sequenced in a study of cytotoxic CD8 clonotypes in ibrutinib-treated CLL. Clones were sequenced by immunoSEQ multiplex PCR, and TCRdb holds only the in-frame ones, with some missing. The profile covers 50,000 to 75,000 clones, with over 60% appearing a single time and about two fifths taken by the ten largest. Source: PBMCs, taken after 12 months of ibrutinib treatment. The receptors derive from a human donor with chronic lymphocytic leukemia.

The chain links TRBV30 to TRBJ2-5, with a weak D call TRBD2 (7 bases). The germline CDR1 and CDR2 sequences are GTSNPN and SVGIG (reference sequence). Deletions cut 2 bases from V and 5 bases from J, with 18 bases between. The CDR3 covers 15 residues. The CDR3 DNA sequence: TGTGCCTGGAGTTTCGGGGGGCTGTATACGGAGACCCAGTACTTC. Translation gives CAWSFGGLYTETQYF.

The V and J genes are TRBV5-1 and TRBJ2-2, with no clear D. This CDR3 spans 13 amino acids. CDR1 is SGHRS and CDR2 is YFSETQ in the germline V gene. V was cut by 1 base and J by 5 bases, with 6 bases left in between. The CDR3 protein is CASSLSATGELFF. The DNA for the CDR3 is TGCGCCAGCAGCTTGAGTGCTACCGGGGAGCTGTTTTTT.

CDR3 amino acids: CASSSVLADNEQFF. The CDR3 region has the DNA TGTGCCAGCAGCTCGGTACTAGCGGACAATGAGCAGTTCTTC. V usage is TRBV7-2 and J usage is TRBJ2-1, with 8 bases aligning to TRBD2. The CDR3 runs 14 residues. CDR1 and CDR2 from the germline V gene are SGHTA and FQGNSA. J was trimmed by 5 bases and V by 4 bases; bases with no gene match: 4. Looking up the rest from reference TRBV7-2 and TRBJ2-1 gives the full variable domain: GAGVSQSPSNKVTEKGKDVELRCDPISGHTALYWYRQSLGQGLEFLIYFQGNSAPDKSGLPSDRFSAERTGGSVSTLTIQRTQQEDSAVYLCASSSVLADNEQFFGPGTRLTVL.

This chain connects TRBV27 to TRBJ1-2; TRBD1 agrees at 7 bases. CDR3 length equals 14 residues. Trimming took 2 bases from V and 2 from J; bases not matched to a gene: 2. The V gene's germline CDR1 is MNHEY and CDR2 SMNVEV (reference sequence). The CDR3, as DNA: TGTGCCAGCAGTTTAACAGGGGAAAACTATGGCTACACCTTC. Encoded protein: CASSLTGENYGYTF.

This rearrangement joins TRBV7-3 to TRBJ2-7; 7 bases are shared with TRBD2. There are 15 residues in the CDR3. V gave up 5 bases and J gave up 5 bases; unmatched junction bases: 12. The V gene's germline CDR1 is SGHTA and CDR2 FQGTGA. The CDR3 loop reads CASSPNGGGRNEQYF. DNA for the CDR3: TGTGCCAGCAGCCCTAACGGGGGAGGGAGAAACGAGCAGTACTTC.

The rearrangement links TRBV28 to TRBJ2-7, with 11 bases matching TRBD2. Germline V lookup: CDR1 MDHEN, CDR2 SYDVKM. The V and J ends lost 4 bases and 2 bases, in that order; junction bases with no gene match: 7. This CDR3 is 16 amino acids long. CDR3: CASSSRSGRAPYEQYF. CDR3 bases: TGTGCCAGCAGTTCCCGTAGCGGGAGGGCCCCCTACGAGCAGTACTTC.

The rearrangement links TRBV28 to TRBJ2-7; TRBD1 is a possible D gene (6 bases). V lost 2 bases and J lost 6, with 17 bases in between. The germline CDR1 and CDR2 sequences are MDHEN and SYDVKM. This CDR3 has 15 amino acids. The CDR3 nucleotides are TGTGCCAGCAGTTTAATGGCAGGGGCCCTCTTCGAGCAGTACTTC. It is translated as CASSLMAGALFEQYF. The full variable domain, its missing parts supplied by reference TRBV28 and TRBJ2-7, is DVKVTQSSRYLVKRTGEKVFLECVQDMDHENMFWYRQDPGLGLRLIYFSYDVKMKEKGDIPEGYSVSREKKERFSLILESASTNQTSMYLCASSLMAGALFEQYFGPGTRLTVT.

This chain uses TRBV5-1 with TRBJ2-3; 10 bases line up with TRBD1. This CDR3 contains 17 residues. V trimming: 7 bases; J trimming: 1 base; junction bases outside the gene matches: 12. Germline CDR1 reads SGHRS; CDR2 reads YFSETQ. CDR3 in DNA: TGCGCCAGCCTACCACAAGGACAGGGGGTTGGCACAGATACGCAGTATTTT. Translated: CASLPQGQGVGTDTQYF.

In this sample, this clone turned up a few times. The chain couples TRBV2 to TRBJ1-5; tentatively, D is TRBD1 (6 bases). Trimming pared 3 bases from V and 4 bases from J, leaving 10 bases between. The CDR3 has 14 amino acids. Germline V gene sequence: CDR1 SNHLY, CDR2 FYNNEI. This CDR3 reads CASSEGAWNQPQHF. DNA for the CDR3: TGTGCCAGCAGTGAGGGGGCATGGAATCAGCCCCAGCATTTT.

The chain has TRBV29-1 and TRBJ2-2; D not certain. Germline lookup yields CDR1 SQVTM and CDR2 ANQGSEA. With 6 bases removed from V and 6 bases from J, the gap between germline ends came to 14 bases. This CDR3 has 13 residues. The CDR3 here is CSVIKRPAGELFF. The CDR3 coding sequence is TGCAGCGTGATAAAGAGACCTGCCGGGGAGCTGTTTTTT.

CDR3 DNA: TGTGCCAGCAGCTCGCCCTTAGCGGAACAAGAGACCCAGTACTTC. It specifies CASSSPLAEQETQYF. The gene calls are TRBV7-9 and TRBJ2-5; D may be TRBD2 (6 bases). Germline lookup yields CDR1 SEHNR and CDR2 FQNEAQ (reference sequence). The CDR3 spans 15 residues. The V end lost 4 bases, the J end lost 2 bases, and 14 bases lay between the germline ends.

The chain combines TRBV29-1 with TRBJ2-7; D possibly uses TRBD1 or TRBD2 (5 bases each). The CDR3 spans 13 residues. Germline V gene data show CDR1 as SQVTM and CDR2 as ANQGSEA. V was trimmed by 6 bases and J by 2 bases, leaving 14 bases between them. CDR3 coding DNA: TGCAGCGTGGGTTGGCAGGGACCCTACGAGCAGTACTTC. Protein sequence: CSVGWQGPYEQYF.

This clone was recorded once. V usage is TRBV2 and J usage is TRBJ1-2, with 7 bases fitting TRBD1. This CDR3 comprises 13 residues. J gave up 4 bases and V 6 bases, and 5 bases lay outside the gene matches. The germline V gene encodes CDR1 SNHLY and CDR2 FYNNEI. CDR3 loop: CASRVQGFYGYTF. As DNA, the CDR3 is TGTGCCAGCAGAGTACAGGGGTTCTATGGCTACACCTTC.

The chain carries TRBV7-2 and TRBJ2-7, with 8 bases matching TRBD2. This CDR3 spans 14 amino acids. V trimming: 8 bases; J trimming: 4 bases; junction bases outside the gene matches: 10. In germline, CDR1 is SGHTA, CDR2 FQGNSA. The CDR3 bases are TGTGCCAGCGTAGCGGGGCGGGAGTTTTACGAGCAGTACTTC. This gives the protein CASVAGREFYEQYF.

The gene calls are TRBV5-3 and TRBJ2-1; 12 bases match TRBD2. TRBV5-3 is identified as an open reading frame with a role that is uncertain. J was trimmed by 6 bases and V by 3 bases; bases with no gene match: 7. The CDR3 consists of 16 residues. The CDR3, as DNA: TGTGCCAGAAGCTCCCTACTAGCGGGAGGTGGCAATGAGCAGTTCTTC. Protein sequence: CARSSLLAGGGNEQFF.

This sequence joins TRBV12-5 and TRBJ2-7; a possible D gene is TRBD2 (6 bases). This CDR3 region has 14 residues. Germline values: CDR1 LGHNT, CDR2 FRNRAP. Trimming removed 4 bases from V and 4 bases from J, with 14 bases in between. The CDR3 nucleotides are TGTGCTAGTGGTTCCACGAGTAGCGGTTACGAGCAGTACTTC. The encoded protein is CASGSTSSGYEQYF.

J is TRBJ1-5 and V is TRBV15; possible D gene TRBD1, 6 bases. Germline CDR1 reads LNHNV; CDR2 reads YYDKDF (reference sequence). The CDR3 is made up of 15 amino acids. V was trimmed by 4 bases and J by 0 bases, leaving 10 bases between them. For the CDR3, the DNA is TGTGCCACCAGCATGCAGGGGTATAGCAATCAGCCCCAGCATTTT. Amino acids: CATSMQGYSNQPQHF. The variable domain in full, completed from reference TRBV15 and TRBJ1-5, reads DAMVIQNPRYQVTQFGKPVTLSCSQTLNHNVMYWYQQKSSQAPKLLFHYYDKDFNNEADTPDNFQSRRPNTSFCFLDIRSPGLGDTAMYLCATSMQGYSNQPQHFGDGTRLSIL.

V and J are TRBV5-4 and TRBJ2-3; 8 positions match TRBD2. The CDR3 is made up of 16 amino acids. V gave up 2 bases and J gave up 3 bases; unmatched junction bases: 8. Germline V gives CDR1 SGHNT, CDR2 YYREEE (reference sequence). This CDR3 reads CASSLTGTSGTDTQYF. The CDR3 DNA is TGTGCCAGCAGCTTAACCGGGACTAGTGGGACAGATACGCAGTATTTT. The full variable domain, completed using reference TRBV5-4 and TRBJ2-3, is ETGVTQSPTHLIKTRGQQVTLRCSSQSGHNTVSWYQQALGQGPQFIFQYYREEENGRGNFPPRFSGLQFPNYSSELNVNALELDDSALYLCASSLTGTSGTDTQYFGPGTRLTVL.

The chain uses TRBV28 and TRBJ2-2, with 7 bases that match TRBD1. The trim removed 5 bases at V and 4 bases at J, leaving 1 base unmatched. Germline values: CDR1 MDHEN, CDR2 SYDVKM. There are 13 residues in the CDR3. This chain's CDR3 is CASSRQGTGELFF. Written as DNA, the CDR3 is TGTGCCAGCAGTAGACAGGGCACCGGGGAGCTGTTTTTT.

This clone has only one observation. CDR3 protein: CASSLSSRADYGYTF. The CDR3 bases are TGTGCCAGCAGTTTATCGTCCAGGGCGGACTATGGCTACACCTTC. This chain connects TRBV28 to TRBJ1-2; TRBD1 might be the D (5 bases). Deletions cut 1 base from V and 3 bases from J, with 12 bases between. Germline V gene sequence: CDR1 MDHEN, CDR2 SYDVKM. This CDR3 has 15 residues.

V and J are TRBV7-9 and TRBJ2-7; no firm D call. Trimming stripped 4 bases from V and 3 bases from J, with 13 bases between. Germline V gene sequence: CDR1 SEHNR, CDR2 FQNEAQ (reference sequence). The CDR3 has 14 amino acids. The CDR3 reads CASSSITSGYEQYF. The CDR3 nucleotides read TGTGCCAGCAGCTCAATCACATCCGGCTACGAGCAGTACTTC.

The chain links TRBV6-5 to TRBJ2-1; 8 bases are a match to TRBD2. This CDR3 region has 15 residues. Trimming took 1 base from V and 8 from J; bases not matched to a gene: 7. Germline values: CDR1 MNHEY, CDR2 SVGAGI. CDR3 residues: CASSYWGGRSDEQFF. DNA of the CDR3: TGTGCCAGCAGTTACTGGGGCGGGAGGAGTGATGAGCAGTTCTTC.

This chain connects TRBV9 to TRBJ1-4; D remains unclear. V gave up 5 bases and J gave up 7 bases, with 18 bases separating them. Germline V gene data show CDR1 as SGDLS and CDR2 as YYNGEE. The CDR3 has 15 residues. CDR3 sequence reads: CASSFQDQPGEKLFF. In DNA form, the CDR3 reads TGTGCCAGCAGTTTTCAGGATCAGCCGGGTGAAAAACTGTTTTTT.

This chain uses TRBV4-1 with TRBJ2-7, with 8 bases identical to TRBD2. The V and J ends lost 4 bases and 2 bases, in that order; junction bases with no gene match: 4. Germline assignment: CDR1 MGHRA and CDR2 YSYEKL. The CDR3 consists of 14 residues. CDR3 residues: CASSPVAGTYEQYF. The CDR3 nucleotides read TGCGCCAGCAGCCCGGTAGCGGGAACCTACGAGCAGTACTTC.

The CDR3 loop is CASSLIGLARGSTDTQYF. Written as DNA, the CDR3 is TGTGCCAGCAGTTTAATCGGACTAGCTAGGGGAAGCACAGATACGCAGTATTTT. The chain recombines TRBV28 with TRBJ2-3; 8 nucleotides agree with TRBD2. The J segment lost 0 bases and the V segment lost 2 bases, leaving 10 bases of the junction unmatched. In germline, CDR1 is MDHEN, CDR2 SYDVKM. The CDR3 extends over 18 amino acids.

The V call is TRBV5-4, the J call TRBJ2-3; no clear D. Germline V gives CDR1 SGHNT, CDR2 YYREEE (reference sequence). V was pared by 4 bases and J by 0 bases, with 15 bases between. The CDR3 covers 16 residues. The CDR3, as DNA: TGTGCCAGCAGCGTCGACATTCCTGGGAGCACAGATACGCAGTATTTT. It encodes CASSVDIPGSTDTQYF.

This chain connects TRBV27 to TRBJ2-3; 9 bases are a match to TRBD2. V shed 2 bases, J shed 0 bases, and the junction held 3 bases outside the gene matches. Germline loops: CDR1 MNHEY, CDR2 SMNVEV (reference sequence). The CDR3 length is 16 residues. The CDR3 loop reads CASSLTLAGSTDTQYF. DNA for the CDR3: TGTGCCAGCAGTTTAACCCTAGCGGGGAGCACAGATACGCAGTATTTT.

In its sample, this clone was seen once. This chain uses TRBV5-1 with TRBJ1-1; D might be TRBD1 (6 bases). The CDR3 totals 16 residues. Germline assignment: CDR1 SGHRS and CDR2 YFSETQ. V dropped 0 bases and J dropped 1 base, with 13 bases sitting between them. The CDR3 reads CASSLVQGPGNTEAFF. The CDR3 DNA reads TGCGCCAGCAGCTTGGTACAGGGCCCGGGGAACACTGAAGCTTTCTTT. The full variable domain, in which reference TRBV5-1 and TRBJ1-1 provide the parts outside the CDR3, is KAGVTQTPRYLIKTRGQQVTLSCSPISGHRSVSWYQQTPGQGLQFLFEYFSETQRNKGNFPGRFSGRQFSNSRSEMNVSTLELGDSALYLCASSLVQGPGNTEAFFGQGTRLTVV.